These 26 T cell receptor beta chains were sequenced from one sample in a study of CD8+CD57+ T cells in acquired aplastic anemia. It was genomic DNA that served as the template for profiling TCR beta VDJ and CDR3. TCRdb processed the reads anew with MiXCR; each CDR3 protein has one entry. The data hold fewer than 250,000 distinct CDR3 sequences, with 47% observed a single time. Patients who underwent sequencing had shown CD8+CD57+ cell expansion by flow cytometry. The sequencing input was sorted CD4+, CD8+, or CD8+CD57+ T cells (not recorded which) from PBMCs. The receptors here all came from a human donor with aplastic anemia.

This sequence joins TRBV29-1 and TRBJ2-7, with D unresolved. The V and J ends lost 7 bases and 2 bases respectively, with 12 bases between them. Germline assignment: CDR1 SQVTM and CDR2 ANQGSEA. CDR3 length equals 12 residues. In DNA, the CDR3 is TGCAGCGGCATGACTGGGGCCTACGAGCAGTACTTC. Translation gives CSGMTGAYEQYF.

This clonotype was picked up many times. The V and J genes are TRBV5-1 and TRBJ2-1; 13 nucleotides match TRBD2. Germline lookup yields CDR1 SGHRS and CDR2 YFSETQ. Trimming took 0 bases from V and 5 from J; bases not matched to a gene: 11. CDR3 length: 19 residues. DNA for the CDR3: TGCGCCAGCAGCTTGGCCATACTAGCGGGAGGGAATGTTCACAATGAGCAGTTCTTC. This encodes CASSLAILAGGNVHNEQFF.

This clonotype showed up just a few times. V and J are TRBV9 and TRBJ2-6, with D uncertain. V gave up 4 bases and J gave up 0 bases, with 14 bases separating them. CDR3 size: 17 residues. The germline CDR1 and CDR2 sequences are SGDLS and YYNGEE. CDR3 sequence reads: CASSSKSTLSGANVLTF. Written as DNA, the CDR3 is TGTGCCAGCAGCTCCAAATCGACCCTCTCTGGGGCCAACGTCCTGACTTTC.

As regards this clonotype: One end of the junction varies from germline; a read error may be responsible. This rearrangement joins TRBV7-9 to TRBJ1-2; D gene ambiguous. CDR1 and CDR2 (germline): SEHNR, FQNEAQ (reference sequence). The CDR3 contains 15 residues. The CDR3 reads CACSLVFGSDCGYTF. The CDR3 region has the DNA TGTGCCTGCAGCTTAGTCTTCGGGTCAGACTGTGGCTACACCTTC.

Concerning this clonotype itself: This may stem from a read error, because a much larger clone lies one nucleotide away. This is likely a read error, given that the CDR3 carries no conserved phenylalanine or tryptophan at its end. V usage is TRBV19 and J usage is TRBJ1-2, with 7 positions matching TRBD1. The J segment lost 3 bases and the V segment lost 4 bases, leaving 5 bases of the junction unmatched. In germline, CDR1 is LNHDA, CDR2 SQIVND (reference sequence). The CDR3 contains 14 residues. CDR3 coding DNA: TGTGCCAGTAGTACAGGGGACAGATACTATGGCTACACCCTC. This encodes CASSTGDRYYGYTL.

This clonotype was observed many times. The chain carries TRBV10-2 and TRBJ2-1; 7 bases match TRBD2. V lost 7 bases to trimming and J lost 2 bases; unmatched junction nucleotides: 5. Germline V gene lookup returns CDR1 WSHSY and CDR2 SAAADI. This CDR3 comprises 14 residues. The chain's CDR3 is CASKQRGAYNEQFF. CDR3 DNA sequence: TGCGCCAGCAAGCAGCGGGGAGCCTACAATGAGCAGTTCTTC.

This clonotype was seen more than once but under ten times. This sequence joins TRBV30 and TRBJ1-3, with D perhaps TRBD1 (6 bases). The V gene lost 5 bases and the J gene lost 4 bases, with 15 bases spanning the gap. This CDR3 spans 14 amino acids. CDR1 is GTSNPN, CDR2 SVGIG, per germline (reference sequence). The CDR3 nucleotides read TGTGCCTGGCACAGACAGGTACTCGGAAACACCATATATTTT. Translated: CAWHRQVLGNTIYF.

In its sample, this clonotype was seen once. Because it lacks the conserved phenylalanine or tryptophan at the end, this CDR3 is likely a read error. The limits of the CDR3 on the DNA are not certain, so only TCRdb's listed CDR3 is given. This chain links TRBV7-9 with TRBJ2-5. The CDR3 is made up of 11 amino acids, end residues included. The germline V gene has CDR1 SEHNR and CDR2 FQNEAQ (reference sequence). The CDR3 sequence is CASSSTETQHL.

This clonotype was counted at least ten times. The chain uses TRBV7-9 and TRBJ1-1; perhaps TRBD1 as D (6 bases). V dropped 3 bases and J dropped 1 base, with 15 bases sitting between them. The CDR3 runs 16 residues. Germline CDR1 and CDR2: SEHNR and FQNEAQ (reference sequence). CDR3 protein: CASSLEGHPANTEAFF. Here the CDR3 DNA reads TGTGCCAGCAGCTTGGAGGGACATCCTGCGAACACTGAAGCTTTCTTT. Full variable domain (rest looked up from reference TRBV7-9 and TRBJ1-1): DTGVSQNPRHKITKRGQNVTFRCDPISEHNRLYWYRQTLGQGPEFLTYFQNEAQLEKSRLLSDRFSAERPKGSFSTLEIQRTEQGDSAMYLCASSLEGHPANTEAFFGQGTRLTVV.

This clonotype was found many times. The chain combines TRBV6-5 with TRBJ2-7; possibly TRBD2 for D (5 bases). Trimming removed 4 bases from V and 2 bases from J, with 9 bases in between. The CDR3 length is 13 residues. The germline CDR1 and CDR2 sequences are MNHEY and SVGAGI. CDR3 DNA sequence: TGTGCCAGCAGTTTTAGCGAAACCTACGAGCAGTACTTC. It translates to CASSFSETYEQYF.

The V call is TRBV30, the J call TRBJ2-7, with 7 bases aligning to TRBD1. Germline V CDR1 and CDR2: GTSNPN, SVGIG (reference sequence). This CDR3 region has 13 residues. After removal of 3 bases from V and 3 bases from J, the junction contained 5 bases not matched to a gene. For the CDR3, the DNA is TGTGCCTGGAGAGACAGGGCCTACTACGAGCAGTACTTC. Its protein product is CAWRDRAYYEQYF.

V gene TRBV20-1 combines with J gene TRBJ2-1; TRBD2 agrees at 10 bases. The CDR3 loop spans 15 amino acids. CDR1 and CDR2 from the germline V gene are DFQATT and SNEGSKA (reference sequence). The trim removed 4 bases at V and 0 bases at J, leaving 3 bases unmatched. Here the CDR3 DNA reads TGCAGTGCTATTAGCGGGAGGAGCTCCTACAATGAGCAGTTCTTC. Amino acid sequence: CSAISGRSSYNEQFF.

The V call is TRBV10-3, the J call TRBJ1-2; D unclear. This CDR3 has 15 residues. Germline CDR1 reads ENHRY; CDR2 reads SYGVKD. Trimming shortened V by 0 bases and J by 0 bases, and 8 bases separated the two germline ends. CDR3 sequence: CAISESPQTNYGYTF. The CDR3 DNA sequence: TGTGCCATCAGTGAGTCGCCACAAACTAACTATGGCTACACCTTC.

The chain carries TRBV7-9 and TRBJ1-1, with D hard to call. Germline V CDR1 and CDR2: SEHNR, FQNEAQ (reference sequence). This CDR3 region has 14 residues. V was shortened by 1 base and J by 5 bases, with 11 bases between the two germline ends. CDR3 protein: CASSLGSGLTEAFF. CDR3 sequence (DNA): TGTGCCAGCAGCTTAGGATCGGGGTTGACTGAAGCTTTCTTT.

This chain uses TRBV24-1 with TRBJ2-5; 10 bases align to TRBD1. J lost 4 bases, V lost 5 bases, and 9 bases had no gene match. The length of the CDR3 is 16 residues. The germline gives CDR1 KGHDR, CDR2 SFDVKD. The CDR3 is CATSARGQGRGETQYF. The CDR3 region has the DNA TGTGCCACCAGTGCCAGGGGACAGGGGAGGGGAGAGACCCAGTACTTC.

The J gene is TRBJ1-5, the V gene TRBV15; TRBD1 is a possible D gene (6 bases). Trimming shortened V by 3 bases and J by 4 bases, and 16 bases separated the two germline ends. The CDR3 is made up of 16 amino acids. Germline CDR1 LNHNV, CDR2 YYDKDF (reference sequence). This CDR3 reads CATSSESGGQNQPQHF. The DNA of the CDR3 is TGTGCCACCAGCAGCGAGAGCGGGGGGCAGAATCAGCCCCAGCATTTT. Combining the CDR3 with reference TRBV15 and TRBJ1-5 gives the whole variable domain DAMVIQNPRYQVTQFGKPVTLSCSQTLNHNVMYWYQQKSSQAPKLLFHYYDKDFNNEADTPDNFQSRRPNTSFCFLDIRSPGLGDTAMYLCATSSESGGQNQPQHFGDGTRLSIL.

This clonotype was seen repeatedly, ten times or more. The chain couples TRBV5-1 to TRBJ1-4; 9 nucleotides line up with TRBD1. Germline trimming cut 5 bases from V and 7 bases from J; bases unmatched to any gene: 9. The CDR3 has 15 residues. CDR1 is SGHRS and CDR2 is YFSETQ in the germline V gene. The CDR3 DNA sequence: TGCGCCAGCAGGAACTTGACAGGGGGAGGTGAAAAACTGTTTTTT. Translating it yields CASRNLTGGGEKLFF.

Worth noting for this clonotype: A much larger clone is a single base away; this may be a read error. This CDR3 reads CASSSSGSADTQYF. CDR3 bases: TGTGCCAGCAGCTCCTCTGGCTCCGCAGATACGCAGTATTTT. This chain joins TRBV13 and TRBJ2-3; D is undetermined. V was shortened by 4 bases and J by 4 bases, with 12 bases between the two germline ends. Germline V gene sequence: CDR1 PRHDT, CDR2 FYEKMQ (reference sequence). The length of the CDR3 is 14 residues.

This clonotype has at least ten counts. The chain recombines TRBV30 with TRBJ2-5; 10 nucleotides align to TRBD2. The germline gives CDR1 GTSNPN, CDR2 SVGIG (reference sequence). CDR3 size: 14 residues. V shed 3 bases, J shed 5 bases, and the junction held 6 bases outside the gene matches. The CDR3, as DNA: TGTGCCTGGAGCGTGGCTAGCGGGAGTGAGACCCAGTACTTC. Its protein product is CAWSVASGSETQYF.

This clonotype has ten or more counts. The gene calls are TRBV4-3 and TRBJ2-7, with D possibly matching TRBD2 (7 bases). Germline loops: CDR1 LGHNA, CDR2 YSLEER. The CDR3 is made up of 15 amino acids. Trimming left V 1 base short and J 4 bases short, with 14 bases between. The CDR3 DNA reads TGCGCCAGCAGCCAAGGTAGGGGGGGCTCTTACGAGCAGTACTTC. It codes for CASSQGRGGSYEQYF.

This clonotype has a count of ten or more. The CDR3: CSARDHLAVRTDTQYF. CDR3 DNA: TGCAGTGCTAGAGATCACCTAGCGGTACGCACAGATACGCAGTATTTT. The chain recombines TRBV20-1 with TRBJ2-3, with 7 positions matching TRBD2. Germline CDR1 reads DFQATT; CDR2 reads SNEGSKA (reference sequence). The V and J ends lost 0 bases and 1 base, in that order; junction bases with no gene match: 7. The CDR3 totals 16 residues.

This clonotype was counted only a few times. The chain carries TRBV28 and TRBJ1-3; D is ambiguous. V dropped 3 bases and J dropped 2 bases, with 8 bases sitting between them. The length of the CDR3 is 14 residues. Germline assignment: CDR1 MDHEN and CDR2 SYDVKM. The CDR3, as DNA: TGTGCCAGCAGTTTGTTAGGGACTGGAAACACCATATATTTT. Translation: CASSLLGTGNTIYF. Full variable domain (missing parts from reference TRBV28 and TRBJ1-3): DVKVTQSSRYLVKRTGEKVFLECVQDMDHENMFWYRQDPGLGLRLIYFSYDVKMKEKGDIPEGYSVSREKKERFSLILESASTNQTSMYLCASSLLGTGNTIYFGEGSWLTVV.

This clonotype was seen at least ten times. V is TRBV15 and J is TRBJ2-1, with D hard to call. V lost 1 base and J 0 bases, leaving 7 bases between the germline ends. Germline loops: CDR1 LNHNV, CDR2 YYDKDF (reference sequence). The CDR3 covers 15 residues. The CDR3 DNA follows: TGTGCCACCAGCAGAGGGAGATACTCCTACAATGAGCAGTTCTTC. Protein: CATSRGRYSYNEQFF.

The chain is built from TRBV24-1 and TRBJ2-2; possible D gene TRBD1, 6 bases. This CDR3 region has 17 residues. V gave up 4 bases and J gave up 6 bases, with 20 bases separating them. Germline CDR1 reads KGHDR; CDR2 reads SFDVKD. The CDR3 here is CATSETGQDNQPGELFF. The CDR3 DNA follows: TGTGCCACCAGTGAGACGGGACAAGACAATCAGCCCGGGGAGCTGTTTTTT.

V gene TRBV7-9 combines with J gene TRBJ2-2; D possibly corresponds to TRBD2 (6 bases). This CDR3 region has 16 residues. CDR1 is SEHNR and CDR2 is FQNEAQ in the germline V gene (reference sequence). Trimming removed 5 bases from V and 8 bases from J, with 21 bases in between. This chain's CDR3 is CASSPEGGTGLGELFF. The CDR3 region has the DNA TGTGCCAGCAGCCCGGAGGGCGGGACTGGTCTGGGGGAGCTGTTTTTT.

This clonotype was recorded a few times. V and J are TRBV10-1 and TRBJ2-7; D is perhaps TRBD2 (5 bases). Germline loops: CDR1 WNHNN, CDR2 SYGVQD (reference sequence). The V gene lost 6 bases and the J gene lost 0 bases, with 12 bases spanning the gap. This CDR3 has 14 residues. The CDR3 protein is CASSRTPPSYEQYF. The DNA for the CDR3 is TGCGCCAGCAGCCGGACTCCCCCCTCCTACGAGCAGTACTTC.